The 13 T cell receptor beta chains below come from one sample, sequenced in a study of blood T cell repertoires in COVID-19. Assay: immunoSEQ multiplex PCR; the TCRdb copy retains only in-frame clones and omits some. The data show 40,000 or so clones, approximately 90% seen once. Material: peripheral blood. These receptors were taken from a man aged 25 to 45 with active or convalescent COVID-19.

The J gene is TRBJ2-3, the V gene TRBV27, with TRBD1 matching over 7 bases. The CDR3 loop spans 15 amino acids. The V gene's germline CDR1 is MNHEY and CDR2 SMNVEV (reference sequence). V trimming: 6 bases; J trimming: 6 bases; junction bases outside the gene matches: 12. CDR3 bases: TGTGCCAGCAGGGGGGACAGATTACTTCATGATACGCAGTATTTT. Its protein product is CASRGDRLLHDTQYF.

This chain uses TRBV19 with TRBJ1-1, with a possible D match to TRBD1 (5 bases). Germline values: CDR1 LNHDA, CDR2 SQIVND (reference sequence). V lost 7 bases and J 5 bases, leaving 14 bases between the germline ends. This CDR3 is 13 amino acids long. CDR3 nucleotides: TGTGCCAGTAATTCCTTGGGGGGGACTGAAGCTTTCTTT. This translates into CASNSLGGTEAFF.

The V call is TRBV4-2, the J call TRBJ1-1; D uncertain. The CDR3 is 15 residues long. Per the germline V gene, CDR1 is LGHNA and CDR2 is YNFKEQ. The germline V and J ends were trimmed by 1 base and 0 bases, with 9 bases remaining between them. As DNA, the CDR3 is TGTGCCAGCAGCCAAGGGGCCAGTTTGAACACTGAAGCTTTCTTT. It yields the protein CASSQGASLNTEAFF.

This sequence joins TRBV18 and TRBJ1-1, with D possibly TRBD1 on 6 matching bases. Trimming took 8 bases from V and 1 from J, leaving 11 bases between them. The germline V gene has CDR1 KGHSH and CDR2 LQKENI. CDR3 length: 13 residues. The CDR3 here is CASLPDRNTEAFF. The CDR3 coding sequence is TGTGCCAGCCTTCCGGACAGGAACACTGAAGCTTTCTTT.

The chain joins TRBV7-9 to TRBJ1-4; 7 bases fit TRBD1. V shed 1 base and J 0 bases; nucleotides not matched to a gene: 5. In germline, CDR1 is SEHNR, CDR2 FQNEAQ (reference sequence). The CDR3 sequence is 17 residues long. CDR3 sequence (DNA): TGTGCCAGCAGCTTAGTTGGCAGGGGGTCAACTAATGAAAAACTGTTTTTT. This sequence encodes CASSLVGRGSTNEKLFF.

The chain has TRBV20-1 and TRBJ1-1, with TRBD1 matching over 7 bases. Trimming removed 5 bases from V and 3 bases from J; junction bases left unmatched: 0. This CDR3 has 11 residues. Germline-derived CDR1 and CDR2 are DFQATT and SNEGSKA (reference sequence). The CDR3 loop reads CSADRDTEAFF. The DNA for the CDR3 is TGCAGTGCTGACAGGGACACTGAAGCTTTCTTT.

CDR3 sequence (DNA): TGTGCCAGCTCGACAGGGGGTTATGGCTACACCTTC. Translated, it gives CASSTGGYGYTF. The chain links TRBV25-1 to TRBJ1-2, with 9 bases fitting TRBD1. CDR1 and CDR2 (germline): MGHDK, SYGVNS. The CDR3 length is 12 residues. The ends lost 8 bases at V and 5 bases at J; junction bases unmatched: 3.

CDR3 DNA sequence: TGTGCCATCAGTGAGCCAGGACTAGCGGGCTACGAGCAGTACGTC. Protein: CAISEPGLAGYEQYV. The chain has TRBV10-3 and TRBJ2-7, with 11 bases aligning to TRBD2. The CDR3 is 15 residues long. Germline V CDR1 and CDR2: ENHRY, SYGVKD. V lost 2 bases and J lost 3; bases outside the gene matches: 3.

This chain uses TRBV29-1 with TRBJ1-4; 9 bases map to TRBD1. In germline, CDR1 is SQVTM, CDR2 ANQGSEA. V trimming: 4 bases; J trimming: 10 bases; junction bases outside the gene matches: 13. CDR3 length: 15 residues. The CDR3 loop is CSVATPGQGIGKLFF. The CDR3 DNA sequence: TGCAGCGTTGCTACACCGGGACAGGGTATAGGAAAACTGTTTTTT.

The CDR3 sequence: CASRNQGASYTF. As DNA, the CDR3 is TGTGCCAGCAGAAATCAAGGGGCGAGCTACACCTTC. The chain is built from TRBV2 and TRBJ1-2; possible D gene TRBD1, 5 bases. Germline lookup yields CDR1 SNHLY and CDR2 FYNNEI. The ends were cut back, 6 bases at V and 9 bases at J, with 14 bases in the middle. The CDR3 consists of 12 residues.

CDR3 in amino acids: CASRPDFTSYGYTF. The CDR3 nucleotides read TGTGCCAGCAGGCCCGACTTTACCTCTTATGGCTACACCTTC. The rearrangement joins TRBV5-4 to TRBJ1-2, with D uncertain. The V end lost 5 bases, the J end lost 5 bases, and 16 bases lay between the germline ends. The CDR3 sequence is 14 residues long. In germline, CDR1 is SGHNT, CDR2 YYREEE (reference sequence).

In DNA, the CDR3 is TGTGCCAGCAGCTTGCGCCAGGGACAGGAAGAAAAACTGTTTTTT. Its protein product is CASSLRQGQEEKLFF. This chain joins TRBV5-4 and TRBJ1-4; 8 bases are shared with TRBD1. CDR1 is SGHNT, CDR2 YYREEE, per germline (reference sequence). The V and J ends lost 1 base and 8 bases, in that order; junction bases with no gene match: 7. The CDR3 totals 15 residues.

V and J are TRBV7-3 and TRBJ1-1; unclear D gene. Trimming shortened V by 2 bases and J by 6 bases, and 10 bases separated the two germline ends. The CDR3 is 13 amino acids. Germline CDR1 SGHTA, CDR2 FQGTGA. The DNA of the CDR3 is TGTGCCAGCAGCTTACCCGGGAGGTCTGAAGCTTTCTTT. Translation gives CASSLPGRSEAFF.